These 29 T cell receptor beta chains share one sample of origin, sequenced in a study of long-term antiretroviral therapy in people with HIV. Sequencing used immunoSEQ v3.0 at survey level. Repertoires were generated with immunoSEQ multiplex PCR, while TCRdb's copy carries only in-frame clones and drops some. The sample records tens of thousands of clones, under 90% being singletons. Sample: unsorted PBMCs, taken 0.5 years before starting antiretroviral therapy. These receptors originate from a man aged 40-49 years with HIV.

The chain carries TRBV11-3 and TRBJ2-2; perhaps D is TRBD1 or TRBD2 (6 bases each). V shed 2 bases and J shed 0 bases, with 13 bases lying between them. The germline V gene encodes CDR1 SGHNT and CDR2 YENEEA. This CDR3 spans 17 amino acids. CDR3 nucleotides: TGTGCCAGCAGCTTAAGGGTAGGGGGGCCGAACACCGGGGAGCTGTTTTTT. Amino acid sequence: CASSLRVGGPNTGELFF.

This clone came up once. This sequence joins TRBV7-2 and TRBJ1-6; a possible D gene is TRBD1 (6 bases). The length of the CDR3 is 18 residues. Germline V gene lookup returns CDR1 SGHTA and CDR2 FQGNSA. V lost 1 base, J lost 2 bases, and 15 bases lay in between. CDR3 sequence (DNA): TGTGCCAGCAGCTTAGAATGGGGACCAGGGGCCTATAATTCACCCCTCCACTTT. Its translation: CASSLEWGPGAYNSPLHF.

The V and J genes are TRBV12-5 and TRBJ1-1; 8 nucleotides line up with TRBD1. The CDR3 is made up of 15 amino acids. The V gene end was trimmed by 1 base and the J gene end by 5 bases; junction bases not matched to a gene: 6. The germline gives CDR1 LGHNT, CDR2 FRNRAP. The DNA of the CDR3 is TGTGCTAGTGGTTTGGGAAAACAGGGGGGAACTGAAGCTTTCTTT. It codes for CASGLGKQGGTEAFF.

The chain links TRBV6-1 to TRBJ2-1; a possible D gene is TRBD1 (6 bases). This CDR3 contains 14 residues. Germline V CDR1 and CDR2: MNHNS, SASEGT. Trimming left V 1 base short and J 4 bases short, with 8 bases between. The CDR3 reads CASSEDRVYNEQFF. The CDR3 nucleotides read TGTGCCAGCAGTGAAGACAGGGTGTACAATGAGCAGTTCTTC.

This rearrangement joins TRBV7-2 to TRBJ1-5; D ambiguous. Germline V gene lookup returns CDR1 SGHTA and CDR2 FQGNSA. This CDR3 is built from 16 residues. Trimming left V 5 bases short and J 3 bases short, with 17 bases between. The CDR3 coding sequence is TGTGCCAGCAGCCTGGACGGCTTTAGGGACAATCAGCCCCAGCATTTT. Amino acids: CASSLDGFRDNQPQHF. The whole variable domain, remainder taken from reference TRBV7-2 and TRBJ1-5, is GAGVSQSPSNKVTEKGKDVELRCDPISGHTALYWYRQSLGQGLEFLIYFQGNSAPDKSGLPSDRFSAERTGGSVSTLTIQRTQQEDSAVYLCASSLDGFRDNQPQHFGDGTRLSIL.

V gene TRBV18 combines with J gene TRBJ1-1; unclear D gene. V was cut by 6 bases and J by 9 bases, with 14 bases left in between. The CDR3 totals 12 residues. Germline lookup yields CDR1 KGHSH and CDR2 LQKENI. CDR3 in amino acids: CASSPNRYQAFF. The CDR3 nucleotides are TGTGCCAGCTCGCCTAACAGATATCAAGCTTTCTTT.

V gene TRBV28 combines with J gene TRBJ1-2; no clear D gene. CDR1 is MDHEN, CDR2 SYDVKM, per germline. V lost 3 bases to trimming and J lost 8 bases, with 10 bases between them. The CDR3 is 12 residues long. CDR3 region: CASSFPRNGYTF. The CDR3 nucleotides read TGTGCCAGCAGTTTTCCCCGGAACGGCTACACCTTC.

The J gene is TRBJ1-6, the V gene TRBV6-5, with 9 nucleotides matching TRBD1. Germline CDR1 reads MNHEY; CDR2 reads SVGAGI. V lost 4 bases to trimming and J lost 2 bases; unmatched junction nucleotides: 3. This CDR3 is 16 amino acids long. The CDR3 spells CASSWDRVPYNSPLHF. The CDR3 DNA is TGTGCCAGCAGTTGGGACAGGGTGCCCTATAATTCACCCCTCCACTTT.

This chain uses TRBV5-1 with TRBJ2-5; 11 nucleotides align to TRBD1. V was clipped by 0 bases and J by 6 bases; unmatched bases: 7. The CDR3 has 16 amino acids. The germline V gene has CDR1 SGHRS and CDR2 YFSETQ. The DNA for the CDR3 is TGCGCCAGCAGCTTGGTACGGACAGGGGGCGCGAAGACCCAGTACTTC. It specifies CASSLVRTGGAKTQYF. The whole variable domain, filled in from reference TRBV5-1 and TRBJ2-5, reads KAGVTQTPRYLIKTRGQQVTLSCSPISGHRSVSWYQQTPGQGLQFLFEYFSETQRNKGNFPGRFSGRQFSNSRSEMNVSTLELGDSALYLCASSLVRTGGAKTQYFGPGTRLLVL.

This chain's CDR3 is CASSLEDRGIGGYTF. The CDR3 DNA reads TGTGCCAGCAGCTTAGAGGACAGGGGGATTGGTGGCTACACCTTC. The chain is built from TRBV7-9 and TRBJ1-2; TRBD1 agrees at 10 bases. This CDR3 region has 15 residues. J gave up 7 bases and V 1 base, and 6 bases lay outside the gene matches. Germline V gene sequence: CDR1 SEHNR, CDR2 FQNEAQ (reference sequence).

CDR3 DNA: TGTGCCTGGAGTTACATTAGACGGGACAGACAAAAGTCGGGCGGCTATGGCTACACCTTC. Its translation: CAWSYIRRDRQKSGGYGYTF. V is TRBV30 and J is TRBJ1-2; 7 bases match TRBD1. The J segment lost 4 bases and the V segment lost 2 bases, leaving 25 bases of the junction unmatched. There are 20 residues in the CDR3. Germline V gives CDR1 GTSNPN, CDR2 SVGIG (reference sequence). Complete variable domain (other parts from reference TRBV30 and TRBJ1-2): SQTIHQWPATLVQPVGSPLSLECTVEGTSNPNLYWYRQAAGRGLQLLFYSVGIGQISSEVPQNLSASRPQDRQFILSSKKLLLSDSGFYLCAWSYIRRDRQKSGGYGYTFGSGTRLTVV.

This chain joins TRBV7-2 and TRBJ1-5; unclear D gene. CDR3 length: 14 residues. V lost 6 bases and J 6 bases, leaving 15 bases between the germline ends. Germline lookup yields CDR1 SGHTA and CDR2 FQGNSA. DNA of the CDR3: TGTGCCAGCAGTTCCCGGGCCAAGGGTCAGCCCCAGCATTTT. Its protein product is CASSSRAKGQPQHF. Variable domain in full (rest from reference TRBV7-2 and TRBJ1-5): GAGVSQSPSNKVTEKGKDVELRCDPISGHTALYWYRQSLGQGLEFLIYFQGNSAPDKSGLPSDRFSAERTGGSVSTLTIQRTQQEDSAVYLCASSSRAKGQPQHFGDGTRLSIL.

The genes are TRBV2 and TRBJ2-5; possible D gene TRBD2, 6 bases. V was clipped by 0 bases and J by 1 base, with 15 bases between them. CDR3 length equals 17 residues. Germline CDR1 reads SNHLY; CDR2 reads FYNNEI. CDR3 protein: CASSEAFGRGLQETQYF. In DNA form, the CDR3 reads TGTGCCAGCAGTGAAGCCTTCGGGCGGGGCCTCCAAGAGACCCAGTACTTC.

The chain joins TRBV7-6 to TRBJ2-7, with a possible D match to TRBD2 (6 bases). CDR3 size: 11 residues. V was shortened by 4 bases and J by 12 bases, with 13 bases between the two germline ends. Germline CDR1 SGHVS, CDR2 FNYEAQ. This CDR3 is CASSSGVVPYF. For the CDR3, the DNA is TGTGCCAGCAGCTCGGGGGTCGTACCGTACTTC.

This CDR3 reads CASSPSRGNYGYTF. The CDR3 DNA is TGTGCCAGCTCACCTTCGAGGGGTAACTATGGCTACACCTTC. The chain links TRBV18 to TRBJ1-2; the D gene is possibly TRBD1 (5 bases). This CDR3 is 14 amino acids long. Trimming removed 3 bases at V and 1 base at J, with 9 bases between. Per germline, CDR1 KGHSH and CDR2 LQKENI.

V gene TRBV28 combines with J gene TRBJ2-2; D remains ambiguous. V shed 7 bases and J shed 6 bases, with 9 bases lying between them. Germline-derived CDR1 and CDR2 are MDHEN and SYDVKM. The CDR3 spans 12 residues. The DNA for the CDR3 is TGTGCCAGCAATTTTCTGGCCGGGGAGCTGTTTTTT. Its protein product is CASNFLAGELFF. Drawing the rest from reference TRBV28 and TRBJ2-2, the complete variable domain is DVKVTQSSRYLVKRTGEKVFLECVQDMDHENMFWYRQDPGLGLRLIYFSYDVKMKEKGDIPEGYSVSREKKERFSLILESASTNQTSMYLCASNFLAGELFFGEGSRLTVL.

The V gene is TRBV10-3, the J gene TRBJ1-6; D is ambiguous. Germline CDR1 reads ENHRY; CDR2 reads SYGVKD. The CDR3 covers 14 residues. Deletions cut 2 bases from V and 6 bases from J, with 8 bases between. CDR3 in DNA: TGTGCCATCAGTGAGAACGAAAGTAATTCACCCCTCCACTTT. It encodes CAISENESNSPLHF.

The chain has TRBV7-2 and TRBJ2-3, with D tentatively TRBD2 (5 bases). Germline CDR1 is SGHTA and CDR2 is FQGNSA. This CDR3 has 15 amino acids. V gave up 3 bases and J gave up 0 bases, with 10 bases separating them. The CDR3 sequence is CASSFGGVSTDTQYF. Here the CDR3 DNA reads TGTGCCAGCAGCTTTGGAGGAGTTAGCACAGATACGCAGTATTTT.

V and J are TRBV30 and TRBJ2-2, with D tentatively TRBD1 or TRBD2 (7 bases each). CDR1 GTSNPN and CDR2 SVGIG come from the germline V gene (reference sequence). With 2 bases removed from V and 3 bases from J, the gap between germline ends came to 13 bases. The CDR3 covers 15 residues. Here the CDR3 reads CAWSSGGGDTGELFF. As DNA, the CDR3 is TGTGCCTGGAGTTCAGGGGGAGGGGACACCGGGGAGCTGTTTTTT.

V and J are TRBV7-6 and TRBJ1-1; 8 bases are shared with TRBD1. This CDR3 comprises 17 residues. Germline-derived CDR1 and CDR2 are SGHVS and FNYEAQ. Trimming at V came to 5 bases and at J to 2 bases, leaving 13 bases not matched to a gene. The DNA for the CDR3 is TGTGCCAGCAGCACGTATATGAGTCAGGGGGCCAACACTGAAGCTTTCTTT. This sequence encodes CASSTYMSQGANTEAFF.

The chain recombines TRBV2 with TRBJ2-1, with 14 bases lining up with TRBD2. V lost 4 bases, J lost 7 bases, and 15 bases stayed unmatched. Germline CDR1 SNHLY, CDR2 FYNNEI. The CDR3 extends over 19 amino acids. The CDR3 spells CASSGGAGTSGGHGNEQFF. CDR3 coding DNA: TGTGCCAGCAGTGGGGGCGCGGGGACTAGCGGGGGCCATGGGAATGAGCAGTTCTTC. The complete variable domain, with remaining parts taken from reference TRBV2 and TRBJ2-1, reads EPEVTQTPSHQVTQMGQEVILRCVPISNHLYFYWYRQILGQKVEFLVSFYNNEISEKSEIFDDQFSVERPDGSNFTLKIRSTKLEDSAMYFCASSGGAGTSGGHGNEQFFGPGTRLTVL.

V and J are TRBV6-6 and TRBJ2-1, with D tentatively TRBD1 (6 bases). CDR1 and CDR2 (germline): MNHNY, SVGAGI (reference sequence). This CDR3 spans 13 amino acids. V was shortened by 5 bases and J by 4 bases, with 9 bases between the two germline ends. CDR3 loop: CASSGTRYNEQFF. CDR3 nucleotide sequence: TGTGCCAGCAGTGGGACAAGGTACAATGAGCAGTTCTTC.

The chain is built from TRBV12-5 and TRBJ2-7; 8 nucleotides match TRBD1. This CDR3 has 18 residues. Germline V gene sequence: CDR1 LGHNT, CDR2 FRNRAP. V lost 0 bases and J lost 4; bases outside the gene matches: 14. CDR3 bases: TGTGCTAGTGGTTTGGTACTCGGCCGGACAGGGTGGGAGTACGAGCAGTACTTC. This sequence encodes CASGLVLGRTGWEYEQYF.

The V gene is TRBV28, the J gene TRBJ2-3; either TRBD1 or TRBD2 may fit D (6 bases each). The CDR3 has 16 amino acids. Trimming cost V 8 bases and J 3 bases, with 21 bases left between them. The germline gives CDR1 MDHEN, CDR2 SYDVKM. CDR3 bases: TGTGCCAGCGAGAGGCCGGGGGCAAGGACAACAGATACGCAGTATTTT. This gives the protein CASERPGARTTDTQYF. The variable domain in full, with the rest retrieved from reference TRBV28 and TRBJ2-3, is DVKVTQSSRYLVKRTGEKVFLECVQDMDHENMFWYRQDPGLGLRLIYFSYDVKMKEKGDIPEGYSVSREKKERFSLILESASTNQTSMYLCASERPGARTTDTQYFGPGTRLTVL.

In its sample, this clone was seen once. The genes are TRBV7-9 and TRBJ2-1, with TRBD2 matching 9 bases. Germline values: CDR1 SEHNR, CDR2 FQNEAQ (reference sequence). There are 16 residues in the CDR3. With V trimmed by 1 base and J by 6 bases, 7 bases remained unmatched. CDR3 bases: TGTGCCAGCAGCTTAGGTGGCGGGGGGGCTGGCAATGAGCAGTTCTTC. Amino acid sequence: CASSLGGGGAGNEQFF. The whole variable domain, filled in from reference TRBV7-9 and TRBJ2-1, reads DTGVSQNPRHKITKRGQNVTFRCDPISEHNRLYWYRQTLGQGPEFLTYFQNEAQLEKSRLLSDRFSAERPKGSFSTLEIQRTEQGDSAMYLCASSLGGGGAGNEQFFGPGTRLTVL.

This clone occurred a few times. This sequence joins TRBV9 and TRBJ2-1, with D perhaps matching TRBD1 (5 bases). V was clipped by 4 bases and J by 6 bases, with 20 bases between them. The CDR3 is made up of 16 amino acids. Germline V gives CDR1 SGDLS, CDR2 YYNGEE. CDR3 in DNA: TGTGCCAGCAGCCGGACATCCGATCCAAGCTTCAATGAGCAGTTCTTC. As protein: CASSRTSDPSFNEQFF. Drawing the rest from reference TRBV9 and TRBJ2-1, the complete variable domain is DSGVTQTPKHLITATGQRVTLRCSPRSGDLSVYWYQQSLDQGLQFLIQYYNGEERAKGNILERFSAQQFPDLHSELNLSSLELGDSALYFCASSRTSDPSFNEQFFGPGTRLTVL.

This clone has just a few counts. The chain carries TRBV2 and TRBJ1-6, with unresolved D. V was shortened by 4 bases and J by 10 bases, with 17 bases between the two germline ends. This CDR3 contains 15 residues. Germline V gene data show CDR1 as SNHLY and CDR2 as FYNNEI. CDR3 coding DNA: TGTGCCAGCAGTGCCGTAACAATAGGAACCTCACCCCTCCACTTT. Translated: CASSAVTIGTSPLHF.

The chain is built from TRBV7-3 and TRBJ1-1; 7 nucleotides align to TRBD1. Trimming removed 1 base from V and 6 bases from J; junction bases left unmatched: 5. Germline CDR1 SGHTA, CDR2 FQGTGA. The CDR3 totals 14 residues. CDR3 DNA: TGTGCCAGCAGCTTAAACAGGGGAGATGCTGAAGCTTTCTTT. Translated: CASSLNRGDAEAFF.

The J gene is TRBJ1-2, the V gene TRBV6-5; D gene ambiguous. The CDR3 is 11 amino acids. Per germline, CDR1 MNHEY and CDR2 SVGAGI. V was cut by 6 bases and J by 3 bases, with 5 bases left in between. CDR3 amino acids: CASSPDYGYTF. CDR3 nucleotide sequence: TGTGCCAGCAGCCCCGACTATGGCTACACCTTC.